What follows is one T cell receptor (beta chain) and its context. These data are taken from a study of blood T cell repertoires in COVID-19. Study-wide background: Donors in the United States, Italy and Spain gave samples during acute or convalescent COVID-19.

Per the original data handling: Scientists estimated how many nucleated cells there were by amplifying reference gene primers. Here immunoSEQ multiplex PCR was the method, and the copy in TCRdb shows in-frame clones only, minus some. V and J calls and clone size are those listed in that table; D and trimming were worked out from the DNA. This table holds about 34,000 clones, less than 95% found once. V lost 4 bases to trimming and J lost 4 bases, with 9 bases between them. CDR1 SGHRS and CDR2 YFSETQ come from the germline V gene. This CDR3 region has 13 residues. The sequenced sample consisted of peripheral blood. This clonotype was sampled from a man aged 80 or over with acute or convalescent COVID-19. The chain has TRBV5-1 and TRBJ1-3; unclear D gene. The CDR3 bases are TGCGCCAGCAGCGACTCTAGGGGAAACACCATATATTTT. Protein sequence: CASSDSRGNTIYF.